Listed below are T cell receptor beta chains from one sample, sequenced in a study of shared clonotypes between healthy human individuals. Assay used: immunoSEQ multiplex PCR; TCRdb lists only in-frame clones, some missing. The profile shows more than 500,000 clones, approximately 95% of them singletons. Sequences were obtained from naive CD8+ T cells sorted from blood. These receptors came from a woman aged 25 to 39 in good health. The CDR3 runs from the conserved cysteine through the conserved F or W. Fields, in order: D gene, V gene, J gene, clone size, CDR3 DNA, CDR3 protein. The D gene is left open where the match is weak. Part of the rows lack a size; the others show once, few, many or a class for expanded clones.

.	TRBV18	TRBJ2-5	.	TGTGCCAGCTCACCACCGAAGGGGCTCGAGGTAAAGACCCAGTACTTC	CASSPPKGLEVKTQYF
.	TRBV18	TRBJ2-7	.	TGTGCCAGCTCACCACCGCGGGTGGGGATCTCACTCGCCTCCTACGAGCAGTACTTC	CASSPPRVGISLASYEQYF
.	TRBV27	TRBJ1-1	.	TGTGCCAGTGCCCTGGGGGCCCTAATGAACACTGAAGCTTTCTTT	CASALGALMNTEAFF
.	TRBV6-5	TRBJ2-2	once	TGTGCCAGCACCGGGACTTCGAACACCGGGGAGCTGTTTTTT	CASTGTSNTGELFF
TRBD2	TRBV7-9	TRBJ2-5	.	TGTGCCAGCAGCACTGCTGGTAGCGGGAGGGTGGGAGAGACCCAGTACTTC	CASSTAGSGRVGETQYF
.	TRBV25-1	TRBJ2-7	.	TGTGCCAGCAGTGGAAGGGGCAGCAATTACGAGCAGTACTTC	CASSGRGSNYEQYF
.	TRBV29-1	TRBJ2-7	.	TGCAGCGTGGATACAGGGAGCTCCTACGAGCAGTACTTC	CSVDTGSSYEQYF
.	TRBV27	TRBJ2-2	.	TGTGCCAGCAGTTTCGTCCCCGGGACAAAGAACACCGGGGAGCTGTTTTTT	CASSFVPGTKNTGELFF
TRBD2	TRBV10-2	TRBJ2-1	.	TGCGCCAGTCAGAGCGGGAGCGATGAGCAGTTCTTC	CASQSGSDEQFF
TRBD1	TRBV28	TRBJ2-7	.	TGTGCCAGCAGTTTCAGGGACAGGGGCCCGTACGAGCAGTACTTC	CASSFRDRGPYEQYF
.	TRBV13	TRBJ1-3	.	TGTGCCAGCTTAACAGGAGGAAACACCATATATTTT	CASLTGGNTIYF
.	TRBV19	TRBJ1-5	.	TGTGCCAGTAGCGCGACAGGTGATAGCAATCAGCCCCAGCATTTT	CASSATGDSNQPQHF
.	TRBV5-1	TRBJ2-2	.	TGCGCCAGCAGCCACGGGTCGAACACCGGGGAGCTGTTTTTT	CASSHGSNTGELFF
TRBD1	TRBV14	TRBJ1-3	.	TGTGCCAGCAGCCAAGTGGCGGGACAGGGGCTAATTAATTCTGGAAACACCATATATTTT	CASSQVAGQGLINSGNTIYF
TRBD1	TRBV28	TRBJ1-2	.	TGTGCCAGCAGGTCCGGGACAGGGGATATGAGCTACACCTTC	CASRSGTGDMSYTF
.	TRBV19	TRBJ1-2	.	TGTGCCAGTAGGAACCGGGGGGTATATGGCTACACCTTC	CASRNRGVYGYTF
.	TRBV28	TRBJ1-5	.	TGTGCCAGCAGTTTTGGTTGGAATCAGCCCCAGCATTTT	CASSFGWNQPQHF
TRBD2	TRBV10-3	TRBJ2-7	.	TGTGCCACACGACAGCGGGGGCTCTACGAGCAGTACTTC	CATRQRGLYEQYF
TRBD2	TRBV2	TRBJ2-1	.	TGTGCCAGCAGTGGACTAGCGGGAGGGCAGGGGTACAATGAGCAGTTCTTC	CASSGLAGGQGYNEQFF
.	TRBV5-6	TRBJ2-6	once	TGTGCCAGCAGCTTTCTGACCCGCGCGCCTGGGGCCAACGTCCTGACTTTC	CASSFLTRAPGANVLTF
.	TRBV11-2	TRBJ2-7	.	TGTGCCAGCAGCTTAGCGAGGACTCCCTACGAGCAGTACTTC	CASSLARTPYEQYF
.	TRBV5-6	TRBJ2-7	once	TGTGCCAGCAGCTTGGAGGGGACACCCAACTACGAGCAGTACTTC	CASSLEGTPNYEQYF
.	TRBV27	TRBJ1-1	.	TGTGCCAGCAGTTTTTCCGTGGGGGGGAGTACTGAAGCTTTCTTT	CASSFSVGGSTEAFF
.	TRBV18	TRBJ1-2	.	TGTGCCAGCTCACCGGCCGGGAGATCACTTACCTATGGCTACACCTTC	CASSPAGRSLTYGYTF
TRBD1	TRBV5-1	TRBJ1-1	.	TGCGCCAGCAGCCCACCTGACAGGGGAAACACTGAAGCTTTCTTT	CASSPPDRGNTEAFF
TRBD2	TRBV10-2	TRBJ2-5	.	TGCGCCAGCATAGTTGGACTAGCGGGAGGGCCCCCCCAAGAGACCCAGTACTTC	CASIVGLAGGPPQETQYF
.	TRBV28	TRBJ1-5	.	TGTGCCAGCAGTTTACGTTTGGGAGGCAATCAGCCCCAGCATTTT	CASSLRLGGNQPQHF
TRBD1	TRBV28	TRBJ2-5	once	TGTGCCAGCAGTTGGGACAGTACCCAAGAGACCCAGTACTTC	CASSWDSTQETQYF
.	TRBV13	TRBJ2-3	.	TGTGCCAGCAGCTTTCGGACCCCTAGCACAGATACGCAGTATTTT	CASSFRTPSTDTQYF
.	TRBV7-9	TRBJ1-1	.	TGTGCCAGCAGCTCCGATAGGGGGGGCGCATTCACTGAAGCTTTCTTT	CASSSDRGGAFTEAFF
.	TRBV2	TRBJ2-5	.	TGTGCCAGCAGCTGGGACTTCCGGGAGACCCAGTACTTC	CASSWDFRETQYF
.	TRBV29-1	TRBJ2-5	.	TGCAGCGTTGAAGATCGGGACTTAACGGCCCAGTACTTC	CSVEDRDLTAQYF
.	TRBV27	TRBJ2-3	.	TGTGCCAGCAGTTTATCGTTCGGGGCAGGGAGACACACAGATACGCAGTATTTT	CASSLSFGAGRHTDTQYF
.	TRBV9	TRBJ1-2	.	TGTGCCAGCAGCGTATCCGGGGGCCCTGCTTGGGGTGGCTACACCTTC	CASSVSGGPAWGGYTF
TRBD1	TRBV5-1	TRBJ2-5	.	TGCGCCAGCAGCGACACAACCGGGACAGCCCAGGAGCAGTACTTC	CASSDTTGTAQEQYF
TRBD2	TRBV11-2	TRBJ2-3	.	TGTGCCAGCAGTCCCGCGAGCGGGAGTATGTATACGCAGTATTTT	CASSPASGSMYTQYF
.	TRBV28	TRBJ2-7	.	TGTGCCAGCAGCCCTTTATTGTTAACGGTACTAGAGGACAACGAGCAGTACTTC	CASSPLLLTVLEDNEQYF
TRBD1	TRBV28	TRBJ1-1	.	TGTGCCAGCGGAGGGACAGGGGAATGGAACACTGAAGCTTTCTTT	CASGGTGEWNTEAFF
TRBD2	TRBV5-8	TRBJ2-1	.	TGTGCCAGCAGCTATACGCTAGCGGGAGGTCGTTATGAGCAGTTCTTC	CASSYTLAGGRYEQFF
.	TRBV28	TRBJ1-1	.	TGTGCCAGCAGTTTATTTTCCTCCACTGAAGCTTTCTTT	CASSLFSSTEAFF
TRBD1	TRBV5-1	TRBJ2-7	.	TGCGCCAGCAGCTTGGCTACAGGGGGCTCCTACGAGCAGTACTTC	CASSLATGGSYEQYF
.	TRBV19	TRBJ1-2	.	TGTGCCAGTAGTATCCCAGGGACCTATGGCTACACCTTC	CASSIPGTYGYTF
.	TRBV4-1	TRBJ2-7	.	TGCGCCAGCAGCCAAGGGCGCGGGGCGCTCTACGAGCAGTACTTC	CASSQGRGALYEQYF
.	TRBV9	TRBJ2-7	.	TGTGCCAGCAGCGTAGGCGGCGGCTATTCCTACGAGCAGTACTTC	CASSVGGGYSYEQYF
.	TRBV4-2	TRBJ2-7	.	TGTGCCAGCAGCCCGGGTAGCAGCTACGAGCAGTACTTC	CASSPGSSYEQYF
.	TRBV11-2	TRBJ2-1	.	TGTGCCAGCAGCTACCCCCGGGACTTAAGCTCCTACAATGAGCAGTTCTTC	CASSYPRDLSSYNEQFF
TRBD2	TRBV27	TRBJ2-3	once	TGTGCCAGCAGTCCGGGGACTAGCGGGAGGGATACGCAGTATTTT	CASSPGTSGRDTQYF
.	TRBV9	TRBJ2-1	.	TGTGCCAGCAGCGTCTCGAACTACAATGAGCAGTTCTTC	CASSVSNYNEQFF
.	TRBV5-1	TRBJ1-1	once	TGCGCCAGCAGCTTAGGACAGAGACACACTGAAGCTTTCTTT	CASSLGQRHTEAFF
.	TRBV11-3	TRBJ1-1	.	TGTGCCAGCAGCTACACAGGGATCAACACTGAAGCTTTCTTT	CASSYTGINTEAFF